The clone carrying this TCR beta chain was observed a few times. The antigen remains unidentified. CDR1 is SGHKS and CDR2 is YYEKEE in the germline V gene (reference sequence). Trimming removed 1 base at V and 8 bases at J, with 28 bases between. The CDR3 runs 19 residues. The data stem from a study of T cells in Graves' hyperthyroidism and ophthalmopathy. Study-level background: Before any treatment, at initial diagnosis, peripheral blood was collected. Broader study findings: Most thyroid-expanded clonotypes above 0.001 were also found in blood.

Subjects aged 18 to 65 presented with newly diagnosed hyperthyroidism of less than 2 months' duration. Each diagnosis was grounded in clinical symptoms, serum thyroxine and TRAb, thyroid ultrasound, and orbital computed tomography. Using RNA transcripts as the source, TCR beta CDR3 regions were amplified. The HTBI set primed first-round TCR CDR3 RT-PCR. TCRdb processed the multiplex PCR reads anew with MiXCR; each CDR3 protein has one entry. The table records around 600,000 distinct CDR3 sequences, around 16% of them present only once. V is TRBV5-5 and J is TRBJ2-1; D not resolved. The TCR originated in a woman in her twenties or thirties with Graves' hyperthyroidism. The sample was blood. This chain's CDR3 is CASSLSLSSGPALSDEQFF. DNA for the CDR3: TGTGCCAGCAGCTTGTCTCTTTCCTCCGGGCCTGCCTTAAGCGATGAGCAGTTCTTC. Full variable domain (missing parts from reference TRBV5-5 and TRBJ2-1): DAGVTQSPTHLIKTRGQQVTLRCSPISGHKSVSWYQQVLGQGPQFIFQYYEKEERGRGNFPDRFSARQFPNYSSELNVNALLLGDSALYLCASSLSLSSGPALSDEQFFGPGTRLTVL.